This entry concerns a single T cell receptor beta chain. Russia was home to the donors, healthy Caucasian individuals aged about 6 to 100. Every donor contributed about 10 milliliters of peripheral blood by blood draw. The sample belongs to a study of blood T cells in healthy people across ages. The germline V and J ends were trimmed by 3 bases and 4 bases, with 14 bases remaining between them. CDR1 and CDR2 from the germline V gene are SGDLS and YYNGEE. The CDR3 is made up of 15 amino acids. It was with a sample-barcoded 5' primer and a J-beta primer mix that a second PCR of roughly 7 to 12 cycles was run. Each cDNA molecule received a tag from a template-switch adaptor that had 12 random nucleotides. TCRdb analysed the 5' RACE reads with MiXCR anew, one entry per CDR3 protein. The table records fewer than 2 million distinct CDR3 sequences, about two fifths of them present only once.

The sample comprised blood. The origin of this receptor is a human donor in good health. This chain links TRBV9 with TRBJ1-5, with a possible D match to TRBD1 (5 bases). CDR3 DNA sequence: TGTGCCAGCAGCGCAAGGGACGGCCGAAATCAGCCCCAGCATTTT. Translation gives CASSARDGRNQPQHF.